This T cell receptor beta chain was profiled in a study of T cells expressing NK-cell markers. Study details: TCR beta repertoires came from sorted CD3+CD56+NKG2C+, CD3+CD56+NKG2C- and CD3+CD56-NKG2C+ T cells. Among eight sequenced donors, seven carried HCMV seropositivity while one was seronegative. Whole-study findings and limits: CD8+ T cells in 5 or 6 donors included dominant NKG2C+ clonotypes at 1.0-7.0%.

In the case of this clonotype: Its specificity is unknown.

Germline CDR1 SQVTM, CDR2 ANQGSEA. CDR3 length: 15 residues. TCRdb re-called the 5' RACE reads and gives one entry per CDR3 protein, without DNA. Its table lists more than 250,000 distinct CDR3 sequences. The sample was blood T cells: a sorted CD56 or NKG2C T cell subset, CD4+ or CD8+ T cells, or bulk PBMC T cells (not recorded which). The sequence derives from a man between 18 and 35 years old in good health. This chain links TRBV29-1 with TRBJ2-3. CDR3 residues: CSVKKPAISTDTQYF.